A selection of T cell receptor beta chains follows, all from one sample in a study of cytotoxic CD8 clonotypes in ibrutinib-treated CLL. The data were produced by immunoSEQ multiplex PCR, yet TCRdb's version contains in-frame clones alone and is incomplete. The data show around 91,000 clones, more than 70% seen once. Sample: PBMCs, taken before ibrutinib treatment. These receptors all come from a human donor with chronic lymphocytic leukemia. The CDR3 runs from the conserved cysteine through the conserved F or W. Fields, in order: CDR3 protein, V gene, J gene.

CDR3: CASSLVADTEAFF
V: TRBV7-9
J: TRBJ1-1

CDR3: CASKKAGGPTYEQYF
V: TRBV27
J: TRBJ2-7

CDR3: CASSPLVEGSDGYTF
V: TRBV5-1
J: TRBJ1-2

CDR3: CASSIRDNYGYTF
V: TRBV5-4
J: TRBJ1-2

CDR3: CASSQDGQGIRNYGYTF
V: TRBV4-2
J: TRBJ1-2

CDR3: CASSLDIGGGNEQYF
V: TRBV28
J: TRBJ2-7

CDR3: CASSSRGLQSYEQYF
V: TRBV7-2
J: .

CDR3: CASIARQAPSYEQYF
V: TRBV6-5
J: TRBJ2-7

CDR3: CASSHRGSYEQYF
V: TRBV5-5
J: TRBJ2-7

CDR3: CASSQGTLNTEAFF
V: TRBV5-1
J: TRBJ1-1

CDR3: CASSGSGRTGELFF
V: TRBV11-3
J: TRBJ2-2

CDR3: CASTNIAGGGKETQYF
V: TRBV7-8
J: TRBJ2-5

CDR3: CASSRLGGPRAYEQYF
V: TRBV4-1
J: TRBJ2-7

CDR3: CASSPGTGRNYGYTF
V: TRBV5-1
J: TRBJ1-2

CDR3: CASSGRGGNQPQHF
V: TRBV19
J: TRBJ1-5

CDR3: CASRKGTGNGYTF
V: TRBV27
J: TRBJ1-2

CDR3: CASSIRRTEAFF
V: TRBV28
J: TRBJ1-1

CDR3: CAGYEQYF
V: TRBV21-1
J: TRBJ2-7

CDR3: CASSLVPSGRGDEQFF
V: TRBV5-5
J: TRBJ2-1

CDR3: CASSTRSRDGPSYEQYF
V: TRBV11-3
J: TRBJ2-7

CDR3: CASSLNWAGAAFF
V: TRBV7-3
J: TRBJ1-1

CDR3: CATSISGVSEAFF
V: TRBV15
J: TRBJ1-1

CDR3: CASSLRDRGYNEQFF
V: TRBV5-6
J: TRBJ2-1

CDR3: CASLRGTTGYTF
V: TRBV19
J: TRBJ1-2

CDR3: CASSKTSAGELFF
V: TRBV9
J: TRBJ2-2

CDR3: CATSRGQGSIYGYTF
V: TRBV15
J: TRBJ1-2

CDR3: CASSHRRLSSTDTQYF
V: TRBV27
J: TRBJ2-3

CDR3: CASSGYRFGTNTEAFF
V: TRBV7-8
J: TRBJ1-1

CDR3: CASSFWDSFTGELFF
V: TRBV7-9
J: TRBJ2-2

CDR3: CAWSVGGGRSEQFF
V: TRBV30
J: TRBJ2-1

CDR3: CAIARRVTYEQYF
V: TRBV6-4
J: TRBJ2-7

CDR3: CASSLRGIGEQYF
V: TRBV27
J: TRBJ2-7

CDR3: CASSIGEGGQAFF
V: TRBV19
J: TRBJ1-1

CDR3: CAWRLGRKDYGYTF
V: TRBV30
J: TRBJ1-2

CDR3: CASSITSSGGYEQYF
V: TRBV19
J: TRBJ2-7

CDR3: CASSLRGMNTEAFF
V: TRBV27
J: TRBJ1-1

CDR3: CASSPDPNRGSNQPQHF
V: TRBV5-1
J: TRBJ1-5